This TCR beta chain was recovered during a study of response to subunit inactivated influenza vaccine. Findings of the study overall: Authors proposed each seasonal influenza vaccination draws in few new T cells.

Worth noting for this clonotype: Antigen: not known. Germline is not matched at one junction end, which may reflect a read error.

TCRdb passed the RT-PCR reads through MiXCR, listing each CDR3 protein once. This sample has fewer than 700,000 distinct CDR3 sequences, with over 10% found just once. The CDR3 has 18 amino acids. Germline V lookup: CDR1 SGHDT, CDR2 YYEEEE. The sequence was collected from a man aged 50-60 years who received an inactivated influenza vaccine. J is TRBJ2-3 and V is TRBV5-6; 15 positions agree with TRBD2. Sequenced here: PBMCs from blood, sampled 40 to 50 days after vaccination. CDR3 nucleotide sequence: TGTGCCAGCAGCTTGGACGTGGGACTAGCGGGAGGTGTGAATACGCAGTCTTTT. Its protein is CASSLDVGLAGGVNTQSF.